This T cell receptor (beta chain) was obtained from a study of glioma-infiltrating T cells after dendritic cell vaccination. Study background: Three intradermal dendritic cell vaccine injections were given every two weeks.

The CDR3 has 15 residues. CDR1 is SGHDN and CDR2 is FVKESK in the germline V gene. V lost 4 bases to trimming and J lost 8 bases; unmatched junction nucleotides: 9. Time point defined: after dendritic cell vaccination, including at tumor progression/relapse. About this clone itself: Its antigen is unknown.

Notes on the study in general: Higher TCR clonality did not directly relate to longer survival.

The assay was immunoSEQ multiplex PCR, and TCRdb's table has in-frame clones only and misses some. The sample records some 110,000 clones, 90% being singletons. The V and J genes are TRBV14 and TRBJ1-4; 8 bases align to TRBD1. The TCR was taken from a human donor with glioblastoma. The input for sequencing was blood, taken after dendritic cell vaccination. CDR3 sequence reads: CASSPIRDRTEKLFF. The DNA for the CDR3 is TGTGCCAGCAGCCCCATCCGGGACAGGACGGAAAAACTGTTTTTT.